This TCR beta chain appears in the sequencing data of a study of T cell responses to AZD1222 COVID-19 vaccine (dated by TCRdb to about 2021). Study-level background: A total of 233 trial participants underwent TCR sequencing, of whom nearly 210 had received two doses of AZD1222 and 26 had received two doses of the MenACWY control vaccine. Trial participants were enrolled by age into subgroups of 18-55, 56-69 and 70-plus years, and around 150, 29 and 61 TCR-sequenced participants, respectively, were included in these subgroups. General study outcomes and caveats: Spike-specific TCR breadth and depth rose significantly after two AZD1222 doses compared with day 0 and with MenACWY recipients. Conclusions about previously exposed vaccinees are limited because only a handful of AZD1222 recipients were SARS-CoV-2 seropositive at baseline. The 56-69-year group was small, and its depth increase did not reach significance, likely because of low power. Because no day 14 peak-response samples were available, repertoires were characterized only after the peak T cell response. Participants were mostly white British and included more females than males, and it was suggested by the authors that clonal diversity may have been underestimated. Reportedly, almost half of the unique spike-specific TCRs recognized epitopes lying outside the regions that are mutated in the B.1.351 and B.1.1.7 variants. The whole spike protein was spanned by vaccine-associated CD4 TCRs, and dominant responses were seen in regions 160-218 and 743-854.

The germline V gene supplies CDR1 MGHRA and CDR2 YSYEKL. The CDR3 holds 17 amino acids from the cysteine to the phenylalanine. The DNA shown is the 51-base CDR3, in frame from base 1. The junction shows trimming of 1 base on V and 3 bases on J, and the gene matches do not reach 6 bases of it. Read against the paper, the sample's time point label means: about 28 days (+/-7) after the second vaccine dose. AZD1222 recipients whose second dose came at about 4 weeks and those whose second dose came at about 12 weeks were combined into one group, since spike-specific TCR depth and breadth did not differ between the two schedules. Vaccinee samples came from UK trials COV001 and COV002, including a single-blind randomized controlled phase 2/3 trial of AZD1222 (ChAdOx1 nCoV-19) in healthy adults. For TCRbeta chain sequencing, PBMC samples were collected from trial participants at day 0 and at day 28 after the second dose.

About this clone: Which antigen it targets is not known. No qualities accompany the bases; no much larger clone lies one base away.

The CDR3 regions of human TCRbeta chains were analyzed by immunosequencing. The paper's data handling went like this. Repertoire TCRs were checked for matches against a reference library of SARS-CoV-2-specific TCRs that had been generated using the MIRA antigen-specificity platform. Breadth was defined as the fraction of unique TCRs that were SARS-CoV-2-associated. Depth was defined as the fraction of total T cells that were SARS-CoV-2-associated. Using the MIRA data, each spike-specific TCR was mapped to the spike region that the TCR reacts to and placed in a CD4 or CD8 class. Log10-transformed breadth and depth values were compared by one-way ANOVA with Sidak's multiple comparisons tests. Sourced from immuneACCESS, this table was stored by TCRdb with only in-frame sequences that have V and J called. A share of the clones is absent; for the studies checked, an unresolved V gene accounts for under half, and the remainder has no known explanation. From that table come the V and J calls and clone size; the DNA was used to work out D and trimming. In this sample the table shows about 56,000 clones, roughly 80% of which occur a single time. The ten top clones hold around 5% of the sample.

The sample here was peripheral blood, taken 28 days after the second AZD1222 dose. The clonotype originates from an adult who received the AZD1222 COVID-19 vaccine. The chain links TRBV4-1 with TRBJ1-5; 10 nucleotides in the junction match TRBD1. The DNA sequence is given as TGCGCCAGCAGCCAAGGAGGGACAGGGGCCCTCAATCAGCCCCAGCATTTT. This yields the protein CASSQGGTGALNQPQHF.